Below are 30 T cell receptor beta chains sequenced from a single sample in a study of early T cells in non-severe SARS-CoV-2 infection. TCRdb analysed the 5' RACE reads with MiXCR anew, one entry per CDR3 protein. The data show about 35,000 distinct CDR3 sequences, with 6.3% seen just once and 4.5% to 7.5% held by the top ten. The sequenced sample consisted of whole blood. The receptors here all came from an adult who was a healthcare worker with PCR-confirmed SARS-CoV-2 infection or an uninfected control (not recorded which).

In this sample, this clonotype turned up a few times. The chain combines TRBV6-5 with TRBJ2-3; 7 bases match TRBD2. The germline V gene has CDR1 MNHEY and CDR2 SVGAGI. Losses at the gene ends were 3 bases for V and 3 bases for J; bases not matched to a gene: 3. CDR3 size: 14 residues. CDR3 DNA: TGTGCCAGCAGTTATGGACTAGGGACAGATACGCAGTATTTT. Translation: CASSYGLGTDTQYF.

V and J are TRBV5-1 and TRBJ2-3; TRBD2 matches at 8 bases. This CDR3 region has 16 residues. Germline CDR1 is SGHRS and CDR2 is YFSETQ. The ends lost 1 base at V and 3 bases at J; junction bases unmatched: 7. CDR3 in amino acids: CASSLTSGGGTDTQYF. CDR3 DNA: TGCGCCAGCAGCTTGACTAGCGGAGGAGGGACAGATACGCAGTATTTT.

There are a few counts of this clonotype. This chain uses TRBV20-1 with TRBJ2-1; 9 positions agree with TRBD2. Germline loops: CDR1 DFQATT, CDR2 SNEGSKA (reference sequence). The CDR3 has 14 amino acids. The ends lost 5 bases at V and 10 bases at J; junction bases unmatched: 12. The CDR3 DNA sequence: TGCAGTGCTCTAGTCCTAGCGGGGAGTCTGGAGCAGTTCTTC. Its protein product is CSALVLAGSLEQFF.

This clonotype was recorded a few times. As DNA, the CDR3 is TGCAGCGCCCAGGTGTCGGGAAACACCATATATTTT. It yields the protein CSAQVSGNTIYF. V and J are TRBV29-1 and TRBJ1-3; D uncertain. This CDR3 is 12 amino acids long. From germline, CDR1 is SQVTM and CDR2 ANQGSEA. V shed 7 bases and J shed 4 bases, with 11 bases lying between them. The variable domain in full, with the rest retrieved from reference TRBV29-1 and TRBJ1-3, is SAVISQKPSRDICQRGTSLTIQCQVDSQVTMMFWYRQQPGQSLTLIATANQGSEATYESGFVIDKFPISRPNLTFSTLTVSNMSPEDSSIYLCSAQVSGNTIYFGEGSWLTVV.

This clonotype was found many times. This chain links TRBV5-6 with TRBJ2-4; D possibly corresponds to TRBD2 (5 bases). This CDR3 has 14 residues. The ends were cut back, 1 base at V and 6 bases at J, with 11 bases in the middle. The V gene's germline CDR1 is SGHDT and CDR2 YYEEEE. The CDR3 sequence is CASSLTGGSNIQYF. The CDR3 DNA reads as TGTGCCAGCAGCTTGACCGGAGGTTCAAACATTCAGTACTTC. The variable domain in full, with the rest retrieved from reference TRBV5-6 and TRBJ2-4, is DAGVTQSPTHLIKTRGQQVTLRCSPKSGHDTVSWYQQALGQGPQFIFQYYEEEERQRGNFPDRFSGHQFPNYSSELNVNALLLGDSALYLCASSLTGGSNIQYFGAGTRLSVL.

The chain combines TRBV20-1 with TRBJ2-5; D is perhaps TRBD1 (6 bases). Per the germline V gene, CDR1 is DFQATT and CDR2 is SNEGSKA (reference sequence). The CDR3 is made up of 14 amino acids. Trimming shortened V by 1 base and J by 0 bases, and 9 bases separated the two germline ends. DNA of the CDR3: TGCAGTGCTAGAGGGACAGAGTACCAAGAGACCCAGTACTTC. This codes for CSARGTEYQETQYF.

This clonotype was observed a handful of times. The V and J genes are TRBV2 and TRBJ1-2; TRBD1 agrees at 8 bases. After removal of 6 bases from V and 4 bases from J, the junction contained 10 bases not matched to a gene. The V gene's germline CDR1 is SNHLY and CDR2 FYNNEI. The CDR3 loop spans 15 amino acids. CDR3 DNA sequence: TGTGCCAGCAGAGCGCACTCCGACAGGGGCTATGGCTACACCTTC. Protein: CASRAHSDRGYGYTF.

On this clonotype itself: Relative to the germline gene, one junction end is altered; a read error may explain this. The chain has TRBV5-6 and TRBJ2-1, with D possibly called TRBD1 or TRBD2 (6 bases each). Germline V gene lookup returns CDR1 SGHDT and CDR2 YYEEEE. The CDR3 contains 14 residues. CDR3 residues: CASSQGTSFNEQFF. CDR3 nucleotide sequence: TGTGCCAGCAGCCAGGGGACTTCCTTCAATGAGCAGTTCTTC.

The table lists this clonotype with many counts. The chain couples TRBV20-1 to TRBJ2-2; TRBD1 agrees at 11 bases. From germline, CDR1 is DFQATT and CDR2 SNEGSKA (reference sequence). With 2 bases clipped from V and 5 bases from J, the junction kept 4 bases outside the gene matches. This CDR3 has 15 amino acids. CDR3 loop: CSARWTGGETGELFF. DNA of the CDR3: TGCAGTGCTAGATGGACAGGGGGCGAAACCGGGGAGCTGTTTTTT.

At least ten counts were recorded for this clonotype. The rearrangement uses TRBV12-3 or TRBV12-4 and TRBJ2-1, with 15 bases matching TRBD2. V lost 5 bases and J lost 2; bases outside the gene matches: 4. The CDR3 is made up of 17 amino acids. The chain's CDR3 is CASSPGTSGRPYNEQFF. In nucleotides, the CDR3 is TGTGCCAGCAGTCCCGGGACTAGCGGGAGGCCCTACAATGAGCAGTTCTTC.

This clonotype was observed at least ten times. The chain uses TRBV20-1 and TRBJ2-5; D is unresolved. Trimming shortened V by 3 bases and J by 0 bases, and 8 bases separated the two germline ends. The length of the CDR3 is 13 residues. The V gene's germline CDR1 is DFQATT and CDR2 SNEGSKA (reference sequence). CDR3 nucleotide sequence: TGCAGTGCTAGTCCGCAGAACCAAGAGACCCAGTACTTC. Translated: CSASPQNQETQYF.

The chain carries TRBV30 and TRBJ1-1, with a weak D call TRBD1 (5 bases). Trimming pared 4 bases from V and 0 bases from J, leaving 12 bases between. The CDR3 runs to 14 residues. CDR1 and CDR2 from the germline V gene are GTSNPN and SVGIG (reference sequence). The CDR3 is CAWTSDRLNTEAFF. The CDR3 DNA reads TGTGCCTGGACCAGCGACAGACTGAACACTGAAGCTTTCTTT.

This clonotype came up many times. Written as DNA, the CDR3 is TGTGCCAGCTCACCACCACTCTCTACTGGCTACACCTTC. Protein sequence: CASSPPLSTGYTF. V and J are TRBV18 and TRBJ1-2; D ambiguous. In germline, CDR1 is KGHSH, CDR2 LQKENI. Trimming removed 0 bases from V and 7 bases from J, with 9 bases in between. The CDR3 runs 13 residues. Using reference TRBV18 and TRBJ1-2 for the parts outside the CDR3, the full variable domain is NAGVMQNPRHLVRRRGQEARLRCSPMKGHSHVYWYRQLPEEGLKFMVYLQKENIIDESGMPKERFSAEFPKEGPSILRIQQVVRGDSAAYFCASSPPLSTGYTFGSGTRLTVV.

This clonotype has only a few counts. This chain connects TRBV5-1 to TRBJ2-7; 12 positions match TRBD2. Trimming removed 1 base from V and 2 bases from J; junction bases left unmatched: 4. The CDR3 is 16 amino acids. Germline CDR1 is SGHRS and CDR2 is YFSETQ. In nucleotides, the CDR3 is TGCGCCAGCAGCTTGAGTCTAGCGGGAGGGCCCTACGAGCAGTACTTC. It is translated as CASSLSLAGGPYEQYF.

The chain has TRBV3-1 and TRBJ1-2; D gene uncertain. The length of the CDR3 is 13 residues. CDR1 is LGHDT, CDR2 YNNKEL, per germline (reference sequence). V was pared by 4 bases and J by 3 bases, with 9 bases between. In nucleotides, the CDR3 is TGTGCCAGCAGCCCCACAGAGGACTATGGCTACACCTTC. Encoded protein: CASSPTEDYGYTF.

This clonotype occurred a few times. This rearrangement joins TRBV7-9 to TRBJ2-3; 10 bases match TRBD2. V shed 4 bases, J shed 4 bases, and the junction held 5 bases outside the gene matches. There are 15 residues in the CDR3. Germline V gene lookup returns CDR1 SEHNR and CDR2 FQNEAQ (reference sequence). The CDR3 DNA reads as TGTGCCAGCAGCTCAGCTAGCGGGAGTGCAGATACGCAGTATTTT. This translates into CASSSASGSADTQYF.

This clonotype was detected ten times or more. The rearrangement joins TRBV5-6 to TRBJ2-7; TRBD1 aligns across 7 bases. Germline V gene data show CDR1 as SGHDT and CDR2 as YYEEEE. The CDR3 runs to 14 residues. V dropped 0 bases and J dropped 0; count of bases not matched to a gene: 0. The CDR3 DNA sequence: TGTGCCAGCAGCTTGGGGGACAGCTCCTACGAGCAGTACTTC. Amino acid sequence: CASSLGDSSYEQYF.

V gene TRBV6-5 combines with J gene TRBJ2-7, with 7 bases aligning to TRBD2. V trimming: 6 bases; J trimming: 4 bases; junction bases outside the gene matches: 6. CDR1 and CDR2 from the germline V gene are MNHEY and SVGAGI. This CDR3 is built from 13 residues. The CDR3 region has the DNA TGTGCCAGCAGACGCGGTAGCGGGTACGAGCAGTACTTC. Encoded protein: CASRRGSGYEQYF.

V gene TRBV29-1 combines with J gene TRBJ2-5; maybe TRBD1 (6 bases). The CDR3 sequence is 12 residues long. Trimming stripped 6 bases from V and 7 bases from J, with 15 bases between. Per the germline V gene, CDR1 is SQVTM and CDR2 is ANQGSEA. CDR3 protein: CSVAQGRGTQYF. CDR3 nucleotides: TGCAGCGTAGCACAGGGCAGAGGGACCCAGTACTTC.

CDR3 nucleotides: TGTGCCAGCTCACCACTATCGGAGCAAGAGACCCAGTACTTC. Translated: CASSPLSEQETQYF. The genes are TRBV18 and TRBJ2-5; D is uncertain. Trimming took off 1 base at V and 2 bases at J, with 8 bases between the two ends. CDR1 is KGHSH, CDR2 LQKENI, per germline. This CDR3 is built from 14 residues.

The chain uses TRBV9 and TRBJ2-1, with D perhaps being TRBD1 or TRBD2 (6 bases each). The germline V gene encodes CDR1 SGDLS and CDR2 YYNGEE. The CDR3 extends over 17 amino acids. The V end lost 3 bases, the J end lost 0 bases, and 16 bases lay between the germline ends. Here the CDR3 reads CASSARGDASSYNEQFF. Here the CDR3 DNA reads TGTGCCAGCAGCGCGAGGGGGGACGCCAGCTCCTACAATGAGCAGTTCTTC.

This clonotype was picked up many times. This chain connects TRBV20-1 to TRBJ2-7; the D gene is possibly TRBD2 (5 bases). The germline V gene has CDR1 DFQATT and CDR2 SNEGSKA (reference sequence). V gave up 6 bases and J gave up 1 base, with 19 bases separating them. This CDR3 region has 15 residues. CDR3 sequence (DNA): TGCAGTGCCACCGTTGGTCTTCGGGGTTCCTACGAGCAGTACTTC. It is translated as CSATVGLRGSYEQYF.

V is TRBV14 and J is TRBJ2-7, with D unresolved. V was clipped by 1 base and J by 3 bases, with 16 bases between them. The CDR3 contains 16 residues. Germline V gene sequence: CDR1 SGHDN, CDR2 FVKESK. CDR3 DNA: TGTGCCAGCAGCCAAGCTGGTTTTCAGGATATCTACGAGCAGTACTTC. This codes for CASSQAGFQDIYEQYF.

The table lists this clonotype with many counts. J is TRBJ1-5 and V is TRBV6-6; unclear D gene. Germline CDR1 MNHNY, CDR2 SVGAGI (reference sequence). CDR3 size: 16 residues. With 6 bases removed from V and 11 bases from J, the gap between germline ends came to 26 bases. CDR3 sequence: CASSPSRLTDTATQHF. The CDR3 DNA is TGTGCCAGCAGCCCTTCAAGGTTAACGGATACGGCCACCCAGCATTTT.

This clonotype was detected many times. V and J are TRBV10-2 and TRBJ2-3; no firm D call. V was trimmed by 5 bases and J by 4 bases, leaving 7 bases between them. CDR3 length: 12 amino acids. The V gene's germline CDR1 is WSHSY and CDR2 SAAADI. In DNA form, the CDR3 reads TGCGCCAGCAGTTCCCCGCCAGATACGCAGTATTTT. Amino acid sequence: CASSSPPDTQYF.

In this sample, this clonotype turned up many times. V and J are TRBV11-2 and TRBJ2-4, with D perhaps TRBD2 (6 bases). CDR1 is SGHAT, CDR2 FQNNGV, per germline. V was shortened by 3 bases and J by 7 bases, with 10 bases between the two germline ends. The CDR3 extends over 13 amino acids. In DNA form, the CDR3 reads TGTGCCAGCAGCTTCTCTGGGAGGAACATTCAGTACTTC. Translated: CASSFSGRNIQYF.

This clonotype was detected many times. The chain recombines TRBV20-1 with TRBJ1-1; no reliable D call. This CDR3 spans 15 amino acids. CDR1 is DFQATT and CDR2 is SNEGSKA in the germline V gene (reference sequence). V was clipped by 4 bases and J by 0 bases, with 15 bases between them. CDR3 sequence (DNA): TGCAGTGCTATTGGTTTAGGACGTTTGAACACTGAAGCTTTCTTT. It yields the protein CSAIGLGRLNTEAFF.

This clonotype came up a few times. The chain carries TRBV9 and TRBJ2-3; 8 nucleotides agree with TRBD1. V lost 4 bases, J lost 6 bases, and 4 bases stayed unmatched. Looked up from germline, CDR1 is SGDLS and CDR2 is YYNGEE. The CDR3 is 13 residues long. DNA for the CDR3: TGTGCCAGCAGCCCCAGGACAGGGGATACGCAGTATTTT. Encoded protein: CASSPRTGDTQYF.

This clonotype was detected many times. The gene calls are TRBV5-1 and TRBJ2-3, with D perhaps TRBD1 or TRBD2 (5 bases each). The germline V and J ends were trimmed by 5 bases and 2 bases, with 15 bases remaining between them. The CDR3 is 15 amino acids. CDR1 and CDR2 (germline): SGHRS, YFSETQ. The CDR3 is CASSPTGLHTDTQYF. The DNA for the CDR3 is TGCGCCAGCAGTCCTACGGGGCTTCACACAGATACGCAGTATTTT.

This clonotype was detected only a few times. This chain connects TRBV7-2 to TRBJ2-3; TRBD2 matches at 12 bases. V shed 5 bases and J 1 base; nucleotides not matched to a gene: 7. Germline-derived CDR1 and CDR2 are SGHTA and FQGNSA. The CDR3 totals 17 residues. CDR3: CASSERLAGAGTDTQYF. In nucleotides, the CDR3 is TGTGCCAGCAGCGAACGACTAGCGGGAGCCGGCACAGATACGCAGTATTTT. The full variable domain, in which reference TRBV7-2 and TRBJ2-3 provide the parts outside the CDR3, is GAGVSQSPSNKVTEKGKDVELRCDPISGHTALYWYRQSLGQGLEFLIYFQGNSAPDKSGLPSDRFSAERTGGSVSTLTIQRTQQEDSAVYLCASSERLAGAGTDTQYFGPGTRLTVL.